These 17 T cell receptor beta chains came from one sample sequenced in a study of blood T cell repertoires in COVID-19. Using immunoSEQ multiplex PCR, the repertoire was profiled, and TCRdb retains in-frame clones only, with some absent. The table lists around 180,000 clones, 70% to 90% of them singletons. Sequenced: peripheral blood. The source is a man in his sixties with acute or convalescent COVID-19.

The chain uses TRBV9 and TRBJ2-7, with D unresolved. The V end lost 2 bases, the J end lost 3 bases, and 9 bases lay between the germline ends. The germline CDR1 and CDR2 sequences are SGDLS and YYNGEE. This CDR3 is 13 amino acids long. This CDR3 reads CASSVDTGYEQYF. The CDR3 nucleotides are TGTGCCAGCAGCGTCGACACTGGCTACGAGCAGTACTTC.

In its sample, this clone was seen a few times. The chain employs TRBV5-6 and TRBJ2-5; possibly TRBD1 for D (5 bases). CDR1 SGHDT and CDR2 YYEEEE come from the germline V gene. Trimming removed 1 base from V and 9 bases from J, with 10 bases in between. This CDR3 comprises 12 residues. The CDR3 DNA sequence: TGTGCCAGCAGCTTGAGGGGTTTGGCCCAGTACTTC. This encodes CASSLRGLAQYF.

CDR3: CSVETTGRGYTF. The CDR3 nucleotides read TGCAGCGTTGAAACGACAGGGAGGGGCTACACCTTC. The genes are TRBV29-1 and TRBJ1-2; 7 bases align to TRBD1. The V gene end was trimmed by 2 bases and the J gene end by 8 bases; junction bases not matched to a gene: 5. This CDR3 has 12 residues. In germline, CDR1 is SQVTM, CDR2 ANQGSEA.

The chain recombines TRBV10-3 with TRBJ1-1, with D maybe TRBD1 (6 bases). The germline V gene has CDR1 ENHRY and CDR2 SYGVKD. Trimming removed 3 bases from V and 0 bases from J, with 8 bases in between. This CDR3 is 14 amino acids long. The CDR3 DNA reads as TGTGCCATCAGTGAAGGGGACATGAACACTGAAGCTTTCTTT. It codes for CAISEGDMNTEAFF.

This clone has a handful of counts. The genes are TRBV9 and TRBJ1-2, with D maybe TRBD1 (5 bases). V was trimmed by 0 bases and J by 2 bases, leaving 5 bases between them. The CDR3 has 13 residues. Germline V lookup: CDR1 SGDLS, CDR2 YYNGEE. CDR3 protein: CASSVGQNYGYTF. As DNA, the CDR3 is TGTGCCAGCAGCGTAGGACAGAACTATGGCTACACCTTC.

V usage is TRBV16 and J usage is TRBJ2-7, with 8 bases lining up with TRBD1. The V segment lost 0 bases and the J segment 4 bases; nucleotides outside the gene matches: 5. Germline CDR1 is KGHSY and CDR2 is FQNENV. This CDR3 is 15 amino acids long. The CDR3 coding sequence is TGTGCCAGCAGCCAATCGGCAGGGGGCAGTTACGAGCAGTACTTC. This sequence encodes CASSQSAGGSYEQYF.

The chain couples TRBV9 to TRBJ1-6; D is possibly TRBD1 (6 bases). V lost 4 bases and J 9 bases, leaving 14 bases between the germline ends. This CDR3 spans 14 amino acids. The V gene's germline CDR1 is SGDLS and CDR2 YYNGEE. The CDR3 DNA reads as TGTGCCAGCAGCACCTCAGGGGCGGCTTCACCCCTCCACTTT. Protein: CASSTSGAASPLHF.

CDR3 amino acids: CASSRLTGIGPQHF. The CDR3 bases are TGTGCCAGCAGTCGATTAACAGGGATCGGGCCCCAGCATTTT. V usage is TRBV27 and J usage is TRBJ1-5; D perhaps matches TRBD1 (6 bases). V gave up 5 bases and J gave up 9 bases, with 17 bases separating them. The CDR3 length is 14 residues. Germline V lookup: CDR1 MNHEY, CDR2 SMNVEV (reference sequence).

The gene calls are TRBV7-6 and TRBJ2-3; possible D gene TRBD2, 5 bases. Germline V gives CDR1 SGHVS, CDR2 FNYEAQ. V lost 3 bases and J 7 bases, leaving 20 bases between the germline ends. The CDR3 spans 16 residues. The CDR3 is CASSLGTSHGLNTQYF. The CDR3 bases are TGTGCCAGCAGCTTGGGTACTAGTCACGGATTGAATACGCAGTATTTT.

The rearrangement links TRBV7-5 to TRBJ1-5. TRBV7-5 is termed a pseudogene. The CDR3 has 19 amino acids. The CDR3 nucleotides read TGTGCCAGAAGCTTAAGTCCTCCCGTAAGCGGGGGTAGCAATCAGCCCCAGCATTTT. Amino acid sequence: CARSLSPPVSGGSNQPQHF.

V gene TRBV7-3 combines with J gene TRBJ1-2; 8 bases map to TRBD1. Germline V lookup: CDR1 SGHTA, CDR2 FQGTGA. The CDR3 runs to 15 residues. J was trimmed by 7 bases and V by 3 bases; bases with no gene match: 10. The CDR3 sequence is CASSFTPGTGGGYTF. The CDR3, as DNA: TGTGCCAGCAGCTTCACACCGGGAACAGGGGGTGGCTACACCTTC.

The chain combines TRBV28 with TRBJ1-5, with a weak D call TRBD1 (5 bases). Germline V gene data show CDR1 as MDHEN and CDR2 as SYDVKM. The CDR3 sequence is 15 residues long. Trimming stripped 5 bases from V and 1 base from J, with 12 bases between. CDR3 residues: CASSGGGWSNQPQHF. CDR3 sequence (DNA): TGTGCCAGCAGTGGGGGGGGTTGGAGCAATCAGCCCCAGCATTTT.

In DNA form, the CDR3 reads TGTGCCAGCAGCTCCATGGACAGGGGGCTTTACAATGAGCAGTTCTTC. This codes for CASSSMDRGLYNEQFF. The chain uses TRBV7-3 and TRBJ2-1; 11 bases fit TRBD1. Germline V CDR1 and CDR2: SGHTA, FQGTGA. This CDR3 has 16 amino acids. Trimming took 4 bases from V and 4 from J; bases not matched to a gene: 6.

V gene TRBV6-5 combines with J gene TRBJ1-5, with 8 bases lining up with TRBD1. Germline values: CDR1 MNHEY, CDR2 SVGAGI. This CDR3 spans 14 amino acids. The junction had 9 bases not matched to a gene; V was cut back by 7 bases and J by 7 bases. The CDR3 spells CASTKDRAGQPQHF. The CDR3 DNA sequence: TGTGCCAGCACCAAGGACAGGGCTGGGCAGCCCCAGCATTTT.

The rearrangement links TRBV2 to TRBJ1-1; maybe TRBD1 (6 bases). Germline V CDR1 and CDR2: SNHLY, FYNNEI. The V gene lost 4 bases and the J gene lost 6 bases, with 21 bases spanning the gap. The CDR3 has 16 amino acids. CDR3 sequence: CASSAVGGAGSPEAFF. For the CDR3, the DNA is TGTGCCAGCAGTGCCGTTGGGGGCGCCGGTAGCCCTGAAGCTTTCTTT.

This clone came up once. The chain uses TRBV6-5 and TRBJ1-5, with D possibly TRBD1 on 5 matching bases. CDR1 is MNHEY and CDR2 is SVGAGI in the germline V gene. The CDR3 spans 13 residues. V was pared by 5 bases and J by 4 bases, with 9 bases between. The CDR3 here is CASSPTANQPQHF. CDR3 DNA: TGTGCCAGCAGTCCGACAGCGAATCAGCCCCAGCATTTT.

The V call is TRBV4-1, the J call TRBJ2-5, with D possibly TRBD1 on 5 matching bases. V shed 1 base and J shed 13 bases, with 13 bases lying between them. Germline V gives CDR1 MGHRA, CDR2 YSYEKL. The CDR3 has 12 amino acids. In DNA, the CDR3 is TGCGCCAGCAGCCAAGTAGGGGTATTCCTGTACTTC. Translation gives CASSQVGVFLYF.